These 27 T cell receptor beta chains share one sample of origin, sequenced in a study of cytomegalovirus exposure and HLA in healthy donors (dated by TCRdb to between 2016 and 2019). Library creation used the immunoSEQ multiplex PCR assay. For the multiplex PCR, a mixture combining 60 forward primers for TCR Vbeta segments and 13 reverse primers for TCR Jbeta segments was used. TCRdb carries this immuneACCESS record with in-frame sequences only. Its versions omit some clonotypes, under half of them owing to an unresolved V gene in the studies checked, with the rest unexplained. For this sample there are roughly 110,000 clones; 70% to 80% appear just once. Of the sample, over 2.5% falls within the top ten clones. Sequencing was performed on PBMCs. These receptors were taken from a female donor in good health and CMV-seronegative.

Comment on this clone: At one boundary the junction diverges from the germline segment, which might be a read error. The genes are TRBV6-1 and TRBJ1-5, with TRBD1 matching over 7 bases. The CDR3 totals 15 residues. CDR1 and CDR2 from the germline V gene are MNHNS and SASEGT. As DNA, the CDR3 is TGTGCCAGCAGGGAAGGGGGCACTAGCAATCAGCCCCAGCATTTT. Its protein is CASREGGTSNQPQHF.

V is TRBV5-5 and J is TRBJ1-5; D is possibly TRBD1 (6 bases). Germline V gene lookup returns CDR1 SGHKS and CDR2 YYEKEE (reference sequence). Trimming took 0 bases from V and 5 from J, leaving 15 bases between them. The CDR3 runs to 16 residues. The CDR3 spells CASSLGGQRSDQPQHF. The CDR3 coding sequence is TGTGCCAGCAGCTTGGGGGGGCAAAGGTCAGATCAGCCCCAGCATTTT.

DNA of the CDR3: TGTGCCAGTAGTTTTAGACAGGGTGGCAAGCCCCAGCATTTT. Translation: CASSFRQGGKPQHF. V and J are TRBV19 and TRBJ1-5, with 7 bases identical to TRBD1. The CDR3 is 14 amino acids. Germline assignment: CDR1 LNHDA and CDR2 SQIVND (reference sequence). J was trimmed by 8 bases and V by 5 bases; bases with no gene match: 9. Using reference TRBV19 and TRBJ1-5 for the parts outside the CDR3, the full variable domain is DGGITQSPKYLFRKEGQNVTLSCEQNLNHDAMYWYRQDPGQGLRLIYYSQIVNDFQKGDIAEGYSVSREKKESFPLTVTSAQKNPTAFYLCASSFRQGGKPQHFGDGTRLSIL.

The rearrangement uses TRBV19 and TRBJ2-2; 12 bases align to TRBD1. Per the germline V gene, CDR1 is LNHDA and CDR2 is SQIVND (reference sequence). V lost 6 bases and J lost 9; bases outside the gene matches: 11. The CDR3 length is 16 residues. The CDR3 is CASSSPGQGAKRELFF. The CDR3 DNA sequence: TGTGCCAGTAGCAGCCCGGGACAGGGGGCGAAAAGGGAGCTGTTTTTT. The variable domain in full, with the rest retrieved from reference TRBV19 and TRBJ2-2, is DGGITQSPKYLFRKEGQNVTLSCEQNLNHDAMYWYRQDPGQGLRLIYYSQIVNDFQKGDIAEGYSVSREKKESFPLTVTSAQKNPTAFYLCASSSPGQGAKRELFFGEGSRLTVL.

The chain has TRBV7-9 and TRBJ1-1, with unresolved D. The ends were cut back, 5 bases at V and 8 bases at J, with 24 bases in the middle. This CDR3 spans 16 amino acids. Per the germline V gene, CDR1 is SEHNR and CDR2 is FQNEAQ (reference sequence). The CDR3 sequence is CASSVDRWAAETEAFF. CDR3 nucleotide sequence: TGTGCCAGCAGCGTCGACCGCTGGGCCGCCGAGACCGAAGCTTTCTTT.

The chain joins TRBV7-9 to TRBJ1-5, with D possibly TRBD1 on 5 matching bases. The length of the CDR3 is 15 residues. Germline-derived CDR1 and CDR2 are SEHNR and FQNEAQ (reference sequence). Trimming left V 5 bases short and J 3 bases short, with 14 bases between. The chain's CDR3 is CASSPGQGHNQPQHF. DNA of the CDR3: TGTGCCAGCAGCCCCGGGCAGGGCCACAATCAGCCCCAGCATTTT.

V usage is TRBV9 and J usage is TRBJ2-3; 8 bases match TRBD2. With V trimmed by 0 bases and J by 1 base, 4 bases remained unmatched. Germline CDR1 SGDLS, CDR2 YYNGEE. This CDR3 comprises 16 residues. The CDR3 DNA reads TGTGCCAGCAGCGTAGAAACGCGGGGGGGCACAGATACGCAGTATTTT. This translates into CASSVETRGGTDTQYF.

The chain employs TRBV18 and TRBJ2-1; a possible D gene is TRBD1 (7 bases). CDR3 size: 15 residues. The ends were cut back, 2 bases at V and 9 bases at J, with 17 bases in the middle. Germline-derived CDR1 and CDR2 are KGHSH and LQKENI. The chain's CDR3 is CASSPGGGRLSEQFF. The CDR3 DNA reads TGTGCCAGCTCACCAGGAGGGGGCCGGTTAAGTGAGCAGTTCTTC.

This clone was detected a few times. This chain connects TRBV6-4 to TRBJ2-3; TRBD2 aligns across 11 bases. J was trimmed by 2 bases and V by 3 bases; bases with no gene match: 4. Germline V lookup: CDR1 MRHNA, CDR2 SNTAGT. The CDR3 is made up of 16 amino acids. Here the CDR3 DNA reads TGTGCCAGCAGTGAGTCTAGCGGGAGGATCACAGATACGCAGTATTTT. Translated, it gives CASSESSGRITDTQYF.

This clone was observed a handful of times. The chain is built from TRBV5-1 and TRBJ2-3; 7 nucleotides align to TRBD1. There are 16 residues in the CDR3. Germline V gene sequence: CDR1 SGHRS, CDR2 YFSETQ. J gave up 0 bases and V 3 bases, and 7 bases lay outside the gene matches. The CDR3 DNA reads TGCGCCAGCAGCTGGACACCGGGACAGAGCACAGATACGCAGTATTTT. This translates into CASSWTPGQSTDTQYF.

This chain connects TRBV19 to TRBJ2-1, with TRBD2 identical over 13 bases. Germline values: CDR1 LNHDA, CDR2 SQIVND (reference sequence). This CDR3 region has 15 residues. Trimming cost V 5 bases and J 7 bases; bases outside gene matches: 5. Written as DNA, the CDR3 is TGTGCCAGTAGTCGTGGACTAGCGGGAGTAAATGAGCAGTTCTTC. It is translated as CASSRGLAGVNEQFF.

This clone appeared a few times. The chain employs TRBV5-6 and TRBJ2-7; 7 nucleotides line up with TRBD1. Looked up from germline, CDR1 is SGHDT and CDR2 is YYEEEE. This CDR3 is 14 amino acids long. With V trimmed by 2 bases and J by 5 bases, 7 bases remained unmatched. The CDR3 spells CASSFDRVGDEQYF. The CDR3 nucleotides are TGTGCCAGCAGCTTTGACAGGGTAGGGGACGAGCAGTACTTC. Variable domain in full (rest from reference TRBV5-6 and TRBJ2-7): DAGVTQSPTHLIKTRGQQVTLRCSPKSGHDTVSWYQQALGQGPQFIFQYYEEEERQRGNFPDRFSGHQFPNYSSELNVNALLLGDSALYLCASSFDRVGDEQYFGPGTRLTVT.

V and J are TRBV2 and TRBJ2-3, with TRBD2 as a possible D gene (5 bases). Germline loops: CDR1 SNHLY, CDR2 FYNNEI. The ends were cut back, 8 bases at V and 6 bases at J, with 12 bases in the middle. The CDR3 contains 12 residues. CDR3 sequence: CASAGNADTQYF. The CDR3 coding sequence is TGTGCCAGCGCGGGCAATGCGGATACGCAGTATTTT.

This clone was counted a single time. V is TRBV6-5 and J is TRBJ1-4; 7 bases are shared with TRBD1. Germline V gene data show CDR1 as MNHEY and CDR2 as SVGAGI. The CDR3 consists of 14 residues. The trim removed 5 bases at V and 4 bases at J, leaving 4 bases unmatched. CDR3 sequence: CASSPGQFNEKLFF. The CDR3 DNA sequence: TGTGCCAGCAGTCCGGGACAGTTTAATGAAAAACTGTTTTTT.

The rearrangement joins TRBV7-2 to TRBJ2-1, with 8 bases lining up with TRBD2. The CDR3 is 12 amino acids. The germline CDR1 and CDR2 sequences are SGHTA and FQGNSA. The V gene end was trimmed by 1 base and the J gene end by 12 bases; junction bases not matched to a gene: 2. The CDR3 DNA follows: TGTGCCAGCAGCTTAGACGGGGGGGGGCAGTTCTTC. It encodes CASSLDGGGQFF.

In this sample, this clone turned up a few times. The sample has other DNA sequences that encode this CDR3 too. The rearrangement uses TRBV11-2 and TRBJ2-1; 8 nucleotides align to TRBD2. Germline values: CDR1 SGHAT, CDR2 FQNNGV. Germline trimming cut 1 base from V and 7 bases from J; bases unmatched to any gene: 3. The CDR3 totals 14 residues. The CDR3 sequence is CASSLAGGGNEQFF. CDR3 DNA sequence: TGTGCCAGCAGCTTAGCGGGAGGGGGAAATGAGCAGTTCTTC.

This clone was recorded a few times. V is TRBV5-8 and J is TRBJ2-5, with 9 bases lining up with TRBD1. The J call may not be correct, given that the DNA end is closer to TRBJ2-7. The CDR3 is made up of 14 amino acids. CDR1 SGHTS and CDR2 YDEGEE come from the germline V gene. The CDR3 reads CASSRTGGLYEQYF. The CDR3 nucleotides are TGTGCCAGCAGTCGTACAGGGGGCTTATACGAGCAGTACTTC.

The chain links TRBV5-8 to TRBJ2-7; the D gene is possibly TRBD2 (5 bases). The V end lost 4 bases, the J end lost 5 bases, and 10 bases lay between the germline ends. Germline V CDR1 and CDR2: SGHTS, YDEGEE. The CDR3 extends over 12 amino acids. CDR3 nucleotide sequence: TGTGCCAGCAGCAGTAGCGACCACGAGCAGTACTTC. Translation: CASSSSDHEQYF.

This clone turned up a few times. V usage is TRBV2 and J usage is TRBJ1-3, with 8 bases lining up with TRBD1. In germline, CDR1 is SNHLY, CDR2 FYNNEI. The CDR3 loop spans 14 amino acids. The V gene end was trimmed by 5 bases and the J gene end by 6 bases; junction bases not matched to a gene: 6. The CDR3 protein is CASSPTGDKNTIYF. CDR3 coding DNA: TGTGCCAGCAGTCCGACAGGGGATAAAAACACCATATATTTT.

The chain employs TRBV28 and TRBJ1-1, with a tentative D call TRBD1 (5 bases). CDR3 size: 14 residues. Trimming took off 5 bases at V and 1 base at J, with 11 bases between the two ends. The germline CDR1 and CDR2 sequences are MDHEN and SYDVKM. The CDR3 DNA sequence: TGTGCCAGCAGTCCGGGCAGGGAGAACACTGAAGCTTTCTTT. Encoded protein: CASSPGRENTEAFF.

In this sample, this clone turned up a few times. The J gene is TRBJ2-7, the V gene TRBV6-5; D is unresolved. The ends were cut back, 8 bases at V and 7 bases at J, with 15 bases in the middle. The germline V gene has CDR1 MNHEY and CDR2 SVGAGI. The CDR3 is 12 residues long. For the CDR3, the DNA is TGTGCCAGCTGGGCCCTCAGATCAGAGCAGTACTTC. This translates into CASWALRSEQYF.

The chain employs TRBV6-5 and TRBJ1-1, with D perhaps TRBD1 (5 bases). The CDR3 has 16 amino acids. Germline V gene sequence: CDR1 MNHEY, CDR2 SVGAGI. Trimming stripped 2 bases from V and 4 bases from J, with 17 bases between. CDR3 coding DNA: TGTGCCAGCAGTTACGGAATACAGGTCGGGGGCACTGAAGCTTTCTTT. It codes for CASSYGIQVGGTEAFF.

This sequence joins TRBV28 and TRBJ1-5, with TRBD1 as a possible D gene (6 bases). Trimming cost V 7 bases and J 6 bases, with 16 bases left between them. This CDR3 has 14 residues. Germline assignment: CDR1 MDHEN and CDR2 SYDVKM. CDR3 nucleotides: TGTGCCAGCAATCCTTGGACAGACTTTCAGCCCCAGCATTTT. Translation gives CASNPWTDFQPQHF. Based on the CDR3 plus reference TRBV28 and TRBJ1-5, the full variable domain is DVKVTQSSRYLVKRTGEKVFLECVQDMDHENMFWYRQDPGLGLRLIYFSYDVKMKEKGDIPEGYSVSREKKERFSLILESASTNQTSMYLCASNPWTDFQPQHFGDGTRLSIL.

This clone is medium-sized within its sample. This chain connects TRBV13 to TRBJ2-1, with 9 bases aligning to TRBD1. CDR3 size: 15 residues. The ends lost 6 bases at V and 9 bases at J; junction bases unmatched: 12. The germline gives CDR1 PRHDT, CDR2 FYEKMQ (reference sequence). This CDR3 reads CASRETGTGNGEQFF. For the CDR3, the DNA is TGTGCCAGCAGGGAAACCGGGACAGGGAATGGTGAGCAGTTCTTC.

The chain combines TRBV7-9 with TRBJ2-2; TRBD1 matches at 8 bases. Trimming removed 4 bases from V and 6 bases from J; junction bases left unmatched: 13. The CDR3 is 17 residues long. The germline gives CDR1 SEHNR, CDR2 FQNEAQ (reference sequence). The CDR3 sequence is CASSSGYRGVIPGELFF. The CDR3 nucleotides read TGTGCCAGCAGCTCCGGATACAGGGGGGTTATTCCCGGGGAGCTGTTTTTT.

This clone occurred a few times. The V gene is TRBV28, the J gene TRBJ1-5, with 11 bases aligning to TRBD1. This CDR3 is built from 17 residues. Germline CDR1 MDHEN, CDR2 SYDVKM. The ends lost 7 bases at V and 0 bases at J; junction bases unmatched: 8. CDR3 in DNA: TGTGCCAGCAATGGACAGGGGGCAACATATAGCAATCAGCCCCAGCATTTT. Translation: CASNGQGATYSNQPQHF.

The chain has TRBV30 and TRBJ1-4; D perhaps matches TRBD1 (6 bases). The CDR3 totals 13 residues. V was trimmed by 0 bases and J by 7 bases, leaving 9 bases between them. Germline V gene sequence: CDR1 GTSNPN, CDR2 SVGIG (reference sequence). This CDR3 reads CAWSVRGGEKLFF. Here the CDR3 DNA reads TGTGCCTGGAGTGTACGAGGGGGTGAAAAACTGTTTTTT.